Below are 8 T cell receptor beta chains sequenced from a single sample in a study of blood T cells in healthy people across ages. Alongside a J-beta primer mix, a sample-barcoded 5' primer served in a second PCR lasting 7 to 11 cycles. Each CDR3 protein gets one entry after TCRdb re-called the 5' RACE reads with MiXCR. Of about a million distinct CDR3 sequences detected, 40% to 60% appear once; the ten largest clones hold under 15%. The specimen sequenced was blood. Every receptor here comes from a man aged 25-45 years in good health.

The chain combines TRBV10-3 with TRBJ2-1, with 8 bases aligning to TRBD2. J was trimmed by 7 bases and V by 4 bases; bases with no gene match: 6. The CDR3 is 14 residues long. In germline, CDR1 is ENHRY, CDR2 SYGVKD. The CDR3 reads CAISGSGGENEQFF. Written as DNA, the CDR3 is TGTGCCATCAGTGGGAGCGGGGGTGAGAATGAGCAGTTCTTC.

The chain employs TRBV29-1 and TRBJ2-3; D call uncertain. V shed 7 bases and J shed 1 base, with 15 bases lying between them. CDR3 length: 14 residues. The germline V gene encodes CDR1 SQVTM and CDR2 ANQGSEA. CDR3 nucleotides: TGCAGCGCGGAAAGACCCCCGGGCACAGATACGCAGTATTTT. As protein: CSAERPPGTDTQYF.

This clonotype has only a few counts. The J gene is TRBJ2-3, the V gene TRBV4-2; D call uncertain. The germline V and J ends were trimmed by 0 bases and 6 bases, with 1 base remaining between them. This CDR3 is built from 11 residues. CDR1 and CDR2 from the germline V gene are LGHNA and YNFKEQ. CDR3 DNA sequence: TGTGCCAGCAGCCAAGATGATACGCAGTATTTT. Its protein product is CASSQDDTQYF.

The chain employs TRBV6-5 and TRBJ1-1; 7 positions agree with TRBD1. The ends lost 4 bases at V and 5 bases at J; junction bases unmatched: 7. Germline CDR1 reads MNHEY; CDR2 reads SVGAGI. The CDR3 is 14 amino acids. CDR3 nucleotide sequence: TGTGCCAGCAGTTGCGAGGGGGCTGGGACTGAAGCTTTCTTT. Translation: CASSCEGAGTEAFF.

The chain carries TRBV5-1 and TRBJ1-2; 8 bases align to TRBD1. The CDR3 spans 14 residues. Unmatched junction bases numbered 6, after V lost 0 bases and J lost 8 bases. Per germline, CDR1 SGHRS and CDR2 YFSETQ. The DNA of the CDR3 is TGCGCCAGCAGCTTGGGGACAGGGAGTGAAGGCTACACCTTC. Its protein is CASSLGTGSEGYTF.

This clonotype has a count of ten or more. The CDR3 bases are TGCAGCGCCACGCCGGACGGTGGGGATACGCAGTATTTT. Its translation is CSATPDGGDTQYF. The chain couples TRBV29-1 to TRBJ2-3; D gene uncertain. Trimming took off 7 bases at V and 6 bases at J, with 17 bases between the two ends. The germline V gene encodes CDR1 SQVTM and CDR2 ANQGSEA. This CDR3 has 13 residues.

The gene calls are TRBV4-1 and TRBJ1-2, with D possibly matching TRBD1 (6 bases). The CDR3 is 16 amino acids. The germline V gene encodes CDR1 MGHRA and CDR2 YSYEKL. The V end lost 0 bases, the J end lost 4 bases, and 15 bases lay between the germline ends. The CDR3, as DNA: TGCGCCAGCAGCCAAGAGAACCCGGGGGGCGGCTATGGCTACACCTTC. This codes for CASSQENPGGGYGYTF.

This clonotype was seen a handful of times. The J gene is TRBJ2-6, the V gene TRBV7-2, with unresolved D. Trimming pared 2 bases from V and 0 bases from J, leaving 5 bases between. From germline, CDR1 is SGHTA and CDR2 FQGNSA. This CDR3 spans 15 amino acids. CDR3 loop: CASSLRASGANVLTF. The CDR3 nucleotides are TGTGCCAGCAGCTTAAGAGCCTCTGGGGCCAACGTCCTGACTTTC.